The 8 T cell receptor beta chains reported below all come from one sample, sequenced in a study of PD-L1 blockade in urothelial cancer. Documented time point: pretreatment peripheral blood. Libraries were prepared by immunoSEQ multiplex PCR; TCRdb keeps only in-frame clonotypes and omits some of them. The data contain tens of thousands of clones, around 85% of them singletons. The sample was PBMCs, taken around atezolizumab (anti-PD-L1) treatment. These receptors all stem from a man aged 60-69 years with urothelial cancer.

The rearrangement joins TRBV4-2 to TRBJ2-2, with 8 nucleotides matching TRBD1. The CDR3 length is 15 residues. Germline assignment: CDR1 LGHNA and CDR2 YNFKEQ. After removal of 6 bases from V and 4 bases from J, the junction contained 7 bases not matched to a gene. CDR3 DNA sequence: TGTGCCAGCAGTACAGGACAGGGTCCCACCGGGGAGCTGTTTTTT. It codes for CASSTGQGPTGELFF.

This clone was seen once. V is TRBV30 and J is TRBJ2-3; D call uncertain. Germline V gene lookup returns CDR1 GTSNPN and CDR2 SVGIG (reference sequence). V lost 8 bases and J lost 1, with 13 bases in between. This CDR3 is built from 13 residues. CDR3 loop: CAREAVGTDTQYF. In nucleotides, the CDR3 is TGTGCCCGTGAGGCCGTGGGCACAGATACGCAGTATTTT.

CDR3 coding DNA: TGTGCCAGCAGCTTGGACAGGAACACCGGGGAGCTGTTTTTT. The encoded protein is CASSLDRNTGELFF. The chain links TRBV2 to TRBJ2-2, with a weak D call TRBD1 (6 bases). The CDR3 is made up of 14 amino acids. Trimming left V 6 bases short and J 1 base short, with 9 bases between. The germline V gene encodes CDR1 SNHLY and CDR2 FYNNEI.

The chain uses TRBV15 and TRBJ1-4; 7 bases agree with TRBD1. There are 17 residues in the CDR3. Germline V lookup: CDR1 LNHNV, CDR2 YYDKDF (reference sequence). V shed 5 bases and J 0 bases; nucleotides not matched to a gene: 9. The CDR3 coding sequence is TGTGCCACCAGCCGGCGACAGGGCATAGCAACTAATGAAAAACTGTTTTTT. Translating it yields CATSRRQGIATNEKLFF.

J is TRBJ2-7 and V is TRBV4-3; 7 bases match TRBD2. The CDR3 runs to 15 residues. The germline V gene encodes CDR1 LGHNA and CDR2 YSLEER. After removal of 2 bases from V and 3 bases from J, the junction contained 7 bases not matched to a gene. As DNA, the CDR3 is TGCGCCAGCAGCCAAATGGTAGCTAGCGGCTACGAGCAGTACTTC. Encoded protein: CASSQMVASGYEQYF.

The V call is TRBV7-2, the J call TRBJ1-1, with D possibly matching TRBD1 (5 bases). This CDR3 spans 15 amino acids. Trimming cost V 0 bases and J 1 base, with 9 bases left between them. Germline V gives CDR1 SGHTA, CDR2 FQGNSA. The CDR3 region has the DNA TGTGCCAGCAGCTTAGCGAGGGGAGGGAACACTGAAGCTTTCTTT. It specifies CASSLARGGNTEAFF.

V usage is TRBV30 and J usage is TRBJ2-3; D is unresolved. This CDR3 has 12 amino acids. Deletions cut 0 bases from V and 4 bases from J, with 5 bases between. The germline V gene has CDR1 GTSNPN and CDR2 SVGIG (reference sequence). The CDR3 coding sequence is TGTGCCTGGAGTGTACGGTCAGATACGCAGTATTTT. Translating gives CAWSVRSDTQYF.

The chain has TRBV27 and TRBJ2-7; 10 bases align to TRBD2. The germline CDR1 and CDR2 sequences are MNHEY and SMNVEV (reference sequence). The CDR3 runs to 16 residues. Trimming removed 0 bases from V and 7 bases from J; junction bases left unmatched: 9. CDR3 sequence reads: CASSLSMSGGAREQYF. In DNA form, the CDR3 reads TGTGCCAGCAGTTTATCTATGAGCGGGGGGGCTCGGGAGCAGTACTTC.